The following is a TCR beta chain sequence with its context. Assay used: immunoSEQ multiplex PCR; TCRdb lists only in-frame clones, some missing. The table includes some 2,500,000 clones, 85% to 95% detected once. This sample is part of a study of shared clonotypes between healthy human individuals. Trimming at V came to 5 bases and at J to 5 bases, leaving 11 bases not matched to a gene. Germline V lookup: CDR1 SGHTA, CDR2 FQGTGA. This CDR3 comprises 15 residues. Sample: naive CD4+ T cells from PBMCs. Subset: CD45RA+ positively selected. This TCR was recovered from a young man in good health. Some clones in this sample may be carry-over from other donors' samples. The chain couples TRBV7-3 to TRBJ2-7; the match to TRBD2 covers 8 bases. The CDR3 spells CASSPGGGRIHEQYF. CDR3 nucleotides: TGTGCCAGCAGCCCCGGGGGGGGGCGCATCCACGAGCAGTACTTC.